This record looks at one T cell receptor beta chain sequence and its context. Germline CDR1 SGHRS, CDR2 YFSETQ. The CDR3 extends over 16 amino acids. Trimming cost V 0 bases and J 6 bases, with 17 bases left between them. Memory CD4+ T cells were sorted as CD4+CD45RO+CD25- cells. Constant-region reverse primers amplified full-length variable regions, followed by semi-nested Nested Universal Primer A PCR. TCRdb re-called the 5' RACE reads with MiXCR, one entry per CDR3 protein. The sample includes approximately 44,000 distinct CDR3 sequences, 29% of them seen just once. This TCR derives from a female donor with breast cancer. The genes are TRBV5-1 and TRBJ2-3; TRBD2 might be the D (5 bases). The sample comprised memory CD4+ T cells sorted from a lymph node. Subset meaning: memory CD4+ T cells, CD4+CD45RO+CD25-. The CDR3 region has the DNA TGCGCCAGCAGCTTGGAGGGCGGAGGTCCCGCGGATACGCAGTATTTT. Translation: CASSLEGGGPADTQYF.